The 9 T cell receptor beta chains below were found in one sample sequenced in a study of shared clonotypes between healthy human individuals. Some clones are missing from TCRdb's copy, which holds only in-frame ones; the method was immunoSEQ multiplex PCR. The sample has roughly 2.5 million clones, approximately 94% seen once. The sample comprised naive CD4+ T cells sorted from blood. Specified subset: CD45RA+ positively selected. These receptors were obtained from a man aged 18 to 35 in good health.

On this clone: Other DNA sequences from this sample encode an identical CDR3 as well. V and J are TRBV28 and TRBJ2-7; 9 bases agree with TRBD1. This CDR3 comprises 15 residues. Germline V gene lookup returns CDR1 MDHEN and CDR2 SYDVKM. J was trimmed by 3 bases and V by 4 bases; bases with no gene match: 7. CDR3 DNA sequence: TGTGCCAGCAGTTCCCCGGGACAGGGTGACTACGAGCAGTACTTC. Translating gives CASSSPGQGDYEQYF. The full variable domain, in which reference TRBV28 and TRBJ2-7 provide the parts outside the CDR3, is DVKVTQSSRYLVKRTGEKVFLECVQDMDHENMFWYRQDPGLGLRLIYFSYDVKMKEKGDIPEGYSVSREKKERFSLILESASTNQTSMYLCASSSPGQGDYEQYFGPGTRLTVT.

This chain links TRBV6-1 with TRBJ1-6; no reliable D call. V was pared by 2 bases and J by 0 bases, with 20 bases between. This CDR3 is 20 amino acids long. Germline CDR1 and CDR2: MNHNS and SASEGT. This chain's CDR3 is CASSELTAAPASSYNSPLHF. In nucleotides, the CDR3 is TGTGCCAGCAGTGAATTAACGGCAGCTCCTGCTAGCTCCTATAATTCACCCCTCCACTTT.

On this clone itself: This same CDR3 is encoded by further DNA sequences in the sample. This sequence joins TRBV19 and TRBJ1-5; 7 nucleotides agree with TRBD1. The trim removed 3 bases at V and 5 bases at J, leaving 4 bases unmatched. Germline CDR1 is LNHDA and CDR2 is SQIVND (reference sequence). This CDR3 spans 14 amino acids. The CDR3 sequence: CASSIRTGDQPQHF. In DNA form, the CDR3 reads TGTGCCAGTAGTATCCGGACAGGAGATCAGCCCCAGCATTTT.

The chain recombines TRBV18 with TRBJ2-5; 8 bases agree with TRBD2. The CDR3 is made up of 17 amino acids. V shed 0 bases and J 5 bases; nucleotides not matched to a gene: 11. Germline V CDR1 and CDR2: KGHSH, LQKENI. CDR3 sequence: CASSPPYFGGGWETQYF. The DNA for the CDR3 is TGTGCCAGCTCACCACCGTACTTCGGCGGGGGGTGGGAGACCCAGTACTTC.

This chain links TRBV5-4 with TRBJ2-2; maybe TRBD1 (6 bases). Trimming removed 4 bases at V and 0 bases at J, with 10 bases between. Germline loops: CDR1 SGHNT, CDR2 YYREEE (reference sequence). The CDR3 length is 15 residues. CDR3 bases: TGTGCCAGCAGCCTACAGGGCCCGAACACCGGGGAGCTGTTTTTT. As protein: CASSLQGPNTGELFF.

This clone was found once. V is TRBV11-1 and J is TRBJ2-7; 7 nucleotides match TRBD2. CDR3 size: 13 residues. CDR1 SGHAT and CDR2 FQDESV come from the germline V gene (reference sequence). Trimming took 5 bases from V and 3 from J; bases not matched to a gene: 4. CDR3 sequence: CASSRTGGYEQYF. For the CDR3, the DNA is TGTGCCAGCAGCCGCACGGGGGGCTACGAGCAGTACTTC. Supplemented by reference TRBV11-1 and TRBJ2-7, the full variable domain reads EAEVAQSPRYKITEKSQAVAFWCDPISGHATLYWYRQILGQGPELLVQFQDESVVDDSQLPKDRFSAERLKGVDSTLKIQPAELGDSAMYLCASSRTGGYEQYFGPGTRLTVT.

The gene calls are TRBV2 and TRBJ2-1, with TRBD1 matching over 8 bases. The V gene's germline CDR1 is SNHLY and CDR2 FYNNEI. This CDR3 is built from 13 residues. V lost 8 bases and J lost 8; bases outside the gene matches: 8. CDR3 in amino acids: CASRRTGTDEQFF. In DNA form, the CDR3 reads TGTGCCAGCCGGCGGACAGGGACGGATGAGCAGTTCTTC.

This clone appeared once. This chain uses TRBV5-1 with TRBJ2-1; 9 nucleotides match TRBD2. The ends lost 2 bases at V and 4 bases at J; junction bases unmatched: 7. The CDR3 sequence is 16 residues long. The germline CDR1 and CDR2 sequences are SGHRS and YFSETQ. The CDR3, as DNA: TGCGCCAGCAGCTTAAGAGCGGGGGGAACTTACAATGAGCAGTTCTTC. It translates to CASSLRAGGTYNEQFF.

The chain is built from TRBV5-1 and TRBJ2-5; D possibly corresponds to TRBD2 (5 bases). The CDR3 loop spans 15 amino acids. V lost 7 bases and J 5 bases, leaving 21 bases between the germline ends. Germline V gives CDR1 SGHRS, CDR2 YFSETQ. In DNA form, the CDR3 reads TGCGCCAGCGCAGTCGAATCGGGGAGAGGGGAGACCCAGTACTTC. This sequence encodes CASAVESGRGETQYF.